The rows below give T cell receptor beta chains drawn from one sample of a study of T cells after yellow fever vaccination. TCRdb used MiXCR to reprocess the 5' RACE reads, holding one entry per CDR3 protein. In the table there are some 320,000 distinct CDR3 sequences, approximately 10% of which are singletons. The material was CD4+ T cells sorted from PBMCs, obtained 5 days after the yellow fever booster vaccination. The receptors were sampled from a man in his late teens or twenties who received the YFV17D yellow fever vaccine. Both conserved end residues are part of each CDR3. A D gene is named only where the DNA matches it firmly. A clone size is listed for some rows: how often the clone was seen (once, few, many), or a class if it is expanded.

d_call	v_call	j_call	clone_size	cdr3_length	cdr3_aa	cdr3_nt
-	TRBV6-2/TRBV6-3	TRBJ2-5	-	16	CASSYSGDKYQETQYF	TGTGCCAGCAGTTACTCGGGGGATAAGTACCAAGAGACCCAGTACTTC
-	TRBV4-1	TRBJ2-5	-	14	CASSQGEARETQYF	TGCGCCAGCAGCCAAGGTGAAGCCAGAGAGACCCAGTACTTC
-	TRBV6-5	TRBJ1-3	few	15	CASSYFAGAGNTIYF	TGTGCCAGCAGTTACTTCGCGGGGGCTGGAAACACCATATATTTT
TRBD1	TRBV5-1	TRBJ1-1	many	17	CASSTGQGANVNTEAFF	TGCGCCAGCAGCACCGGACAGGGGGCGAATGTAAACACTGAAGCTTTCTTT
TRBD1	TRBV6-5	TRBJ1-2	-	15	CASSYRTGGVYGYTF	TGTGCCAGCAGTTACCGGACAGGGGGCGTCTATGGCTACACCTTC
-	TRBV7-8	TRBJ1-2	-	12	CASSTLGFGYIF	TGTGCCAGCAGCACTCTTGGGTTCGGCTACATCTTC
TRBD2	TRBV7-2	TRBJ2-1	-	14	CASSLERGYNEQFF	TGTGCCAGCAGCTTGGAGCGGGGGTACAATGAGCAGTTCTTC
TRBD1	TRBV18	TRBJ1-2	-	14	CASSPFDRGYGYTF	TGTGCCAGCTCCCCGTTCGACAGGGGGTATGGCTACACCTTC
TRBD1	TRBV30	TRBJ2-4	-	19	CAWSVRNRGQRVAKNIQYF	TGTGCCTGGAGTGTACGAAACAGGGGGCAGAGGGTAGCCAAAAACATTCAGTACTTC
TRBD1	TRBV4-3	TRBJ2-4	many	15	CASSQVGTGKNIQYF	TGCGCCAGCAGCCAAGTTGGGACAGGGAAAAACATTCAGTACTTC
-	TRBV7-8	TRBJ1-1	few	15	CASSLVWTVNTEAFF	TGTGCCAGCAGCTTAGTGTGGACTGTGAACACTGAAGCTTTCTTT
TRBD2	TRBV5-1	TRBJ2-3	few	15	CASSPGLAKTDTQYF	TGCGCCAGCAGCCCCGGACTAGCTAAGACAGATACGCAGTATTTT
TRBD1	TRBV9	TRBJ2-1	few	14	CASSVALRDSEQFF	TGTGCCAGCAGCGTAGCTTTAAGGGACAGTGAGCAGTTCTTC
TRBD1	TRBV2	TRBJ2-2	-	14	CASAKDRVTGELFF	TGTGCCAGCGCTAAAGACAGGGTCACCGGGGAGCTGTTTTTT
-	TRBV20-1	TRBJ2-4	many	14	CSAREGPATNIQYF	TGCAGTGCTAGAGAAGGTCCAGCGACAAACATTCAGTACTTC
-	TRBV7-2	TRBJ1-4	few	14	CASSPRAGNEKLFF	TGTGCCAGCAGCCCCAGGGCTGGTAATGAAAAACTGTTTTTT
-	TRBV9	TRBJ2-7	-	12	CASSVLGGEQYF	TGTGCCAGCAGCGTACTAGGAGGCGAGCAGTACTTC
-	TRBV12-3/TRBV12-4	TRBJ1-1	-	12	CASQKNRDGAFF	TGTGCCAGCCAAAAGAACAGGGACGGGGCTTTCTTT
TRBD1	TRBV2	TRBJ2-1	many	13	CASTPDRGDEQFF	TGTGCCAGCACTCCGGACAGGGGAGATGAGCAGTTCTTC
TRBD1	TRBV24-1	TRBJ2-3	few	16	CATSVGTGGFTDTQYF	TGTGCCACCAGTGTCGGGACAGGGGGCTTCACAGATACGCAGTATTTT
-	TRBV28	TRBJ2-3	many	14	CASSLPGITDTQYF	TGTGCCAGCAGTTTACCAGGGATAACAGATACGCAGTATTTT
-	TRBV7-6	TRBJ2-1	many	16	CASSLAQGSSYNEQFF	TGTGCCAGCAGCTTAGCTCAGGGTAGCTCCTACAATGAGCAGTTCTTC
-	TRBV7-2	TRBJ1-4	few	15	CASSLERGYNEKLFF	TGTGCCAGCAGCTTAGAACGGGGGTATAATGAAAAACTGTTTTTT
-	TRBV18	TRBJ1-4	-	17	CASSPFAPPEGGEKLFF	TGTGCCAGCTCACCATTCGCTCCCCCTGAAGGGGGTGAAAAACTGTTTTTT
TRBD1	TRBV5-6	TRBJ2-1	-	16	CASSWETGYRVNEQFF	TGTGCCAGCAGCTGGGAGACAGGGTACCGTGTCAATGAGCAGTTCTTC
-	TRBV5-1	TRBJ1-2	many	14	CASSLGTARYGYTF	TGCGCCAGCAGCTTGGGTACAGCCCGCTATGGCTACACCTTC
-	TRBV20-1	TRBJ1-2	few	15	CSAGGSRTGTYGYTF	TGCAGTGCGGGAGGGTCCCGGACGGGAACTTATGGCTACACCTTC
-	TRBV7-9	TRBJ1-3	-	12	CASSFDGNTIYF	TGTGCCAGCAGCTTCGACGGAAACACCATATATTTT
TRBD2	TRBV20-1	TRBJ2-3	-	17	CSAAGTSGGRGTDTQYF	TGCAGTGCTGCCGGGACTAGCGGGGGGCGAGGCACAGATACGCAGTATTTT
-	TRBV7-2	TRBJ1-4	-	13	CASSSSPNEKLFF	TGTGCCAGCAGTTCCTCACCGAATGAAAAACTGTTTTTT
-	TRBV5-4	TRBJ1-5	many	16	CAIPPTGVYSNQPQHF	TGTGCCATCCCGCCCACAGGTGTTTATAGCAATCAGCCCCAGCATTTT
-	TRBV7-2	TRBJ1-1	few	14	CASSFGPLMTEAFF	TGTGCCAGCAGCTTCGGACCCCTCATGACTGAAGCTTTCTTT
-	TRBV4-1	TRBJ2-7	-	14	CASSQGTPAYEQYF	TGCGCCAGCAGTCAAGGAACTCCGGCCTACGAGCAGTACTTC
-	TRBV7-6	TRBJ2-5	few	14	CASTPWAGQETQYF	TGTGCCAGCACCCCGTGGGCAGGGCAAGAGACCCAGTACTTC
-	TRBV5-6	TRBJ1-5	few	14	CASSFRGRGQPQHF	TGTGCCAGCAGCTTTAGGGGACGGGGTCAGCCCCAGCATTTT
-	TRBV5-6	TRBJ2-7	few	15	CASSPVGGGTYEQYF	TGTGCCAGCAGCCCGGTCGGCGGAGGGACCTACGAGCAGTACTTC
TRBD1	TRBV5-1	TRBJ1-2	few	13	CASSLDRGQGYTF	TGCGCCAGCAGCTTGGACAGGGGGCAAGGCTACACCTTC
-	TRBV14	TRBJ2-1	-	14	CASSVTWGNNEQFF	TGTGCCAGCAGCGTTACCTGGGGGAACAATGAGCAGTTCTTC
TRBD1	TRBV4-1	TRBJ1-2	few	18	CASSQDLGQGPINYGYTF	TGCGCCAGCAGCCAAGATTTGGGACAGGGCCCGATAAACTATGGCTACACCTTC
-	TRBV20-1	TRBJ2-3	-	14	CSASTVRDTDTQYF	TGCAGTGCTAGCACAGTAAGGGACACAGATACGCAGTATTTT
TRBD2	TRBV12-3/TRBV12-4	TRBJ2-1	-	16	CASSASTSGGANEQFF	TGTGCCAGCAGTGCATCAACTAGCGGGGGGGCGAATGAGCAGTTCTTC
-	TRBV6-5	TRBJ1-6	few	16	CASSGLPSSYNSPLHF	TGTGCCAGCAGCGGACTCCCAAGCTCCTATAATTCACCCCTCCACTTT
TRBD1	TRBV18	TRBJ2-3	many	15	CASSTQGASTDTQYF	TGTGCCAGCTCAACCCAGGGGGCGAGTACAGATACGCAGTATTTT
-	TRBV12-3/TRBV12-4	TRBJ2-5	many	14	CASTHFGFEETQYF	TGTGCCAGCACCCATTTTGGTTTCGAGGAGACCCAGTACTTC
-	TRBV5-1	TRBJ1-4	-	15	CASSLRGSDNEKLFF	TGCGCCAGCAGCTTGAGGGGGTCGGATAATGAAAAACTGTTTTTT
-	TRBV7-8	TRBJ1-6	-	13	CASSFGVYSPLHF	TGTGCCAGCAGCTTCGGAGTTTATTCACCCCTCCACTTT
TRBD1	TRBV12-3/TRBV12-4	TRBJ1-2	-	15	CASSRGQGVNYGYTF	TGTGCCAGCAGTCGGGGACAGGGAGTCAACTATGGCTACACCTTC
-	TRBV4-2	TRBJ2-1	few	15	CASRPPGSSYNEQFF	TGTGCCAGCCGCCCCCCAGGGAGCTCCTACAATGAGCAGTTCTTC
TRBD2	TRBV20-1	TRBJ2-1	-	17	CSAAGTSEKSSYNEQFF	TGCAGTGCTGCGGGGACTAGCGAAAAAAGCTCCTACAATGAGCAGTTCTTC
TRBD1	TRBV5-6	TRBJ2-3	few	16	CASSLVPGQGGDTQYF	TGTGCCAGCAGCTTGGTACCGGGACAGGGAGGAGATACGCAGTATTTT
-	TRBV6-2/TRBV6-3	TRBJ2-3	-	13	CASSSGPADTQYF	TGTGCCAGCAGTTCGGGTCCAGCGGATACGCAGTATTTT
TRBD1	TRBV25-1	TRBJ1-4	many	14	CASSPGQHNEKLFF	TGTGCCAGCAGCCCGGGACAGCATAATGAAAAACTGTTTTTT
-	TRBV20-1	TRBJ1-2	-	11	CSANKDYGYTF	TGCAGTGCTAATAAGGACTATGGCTACACCTTC
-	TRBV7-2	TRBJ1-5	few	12	CASSYYDQPQHF	TGTGCCAGCAGCTACTACGATCAGCCCCAGCATTTT